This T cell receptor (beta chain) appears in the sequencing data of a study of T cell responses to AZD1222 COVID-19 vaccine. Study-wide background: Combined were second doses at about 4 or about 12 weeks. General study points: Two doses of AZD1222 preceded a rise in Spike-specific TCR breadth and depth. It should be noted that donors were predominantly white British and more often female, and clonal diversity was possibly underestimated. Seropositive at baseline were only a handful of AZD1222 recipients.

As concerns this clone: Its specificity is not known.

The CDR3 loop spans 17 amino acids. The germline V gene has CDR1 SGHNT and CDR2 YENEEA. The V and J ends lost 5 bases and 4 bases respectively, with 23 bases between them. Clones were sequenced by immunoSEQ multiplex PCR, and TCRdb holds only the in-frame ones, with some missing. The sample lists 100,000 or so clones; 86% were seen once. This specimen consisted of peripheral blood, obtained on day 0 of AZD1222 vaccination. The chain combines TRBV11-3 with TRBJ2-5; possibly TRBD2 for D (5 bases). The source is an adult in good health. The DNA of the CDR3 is TGTGCCAGCAGCCTGGGGAGAAGGGAAAGACGACGAGAGACCCAGTACTTC. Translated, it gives CASSLGRRERRRETQYF.